This entry lists 4 T cell receptor beta chains sequenced from one sample in a study of preoperative IRX-2 immunotherapy in early breast cancer. Indicated treatment: preoperative locoregional IRX-2 cytokine immunotherapy. Profiled with immunoSEQ multiplex PCR; TCRdb holds only in-frame clones, not every one. The table lists roughly 45,000 clones, about 95% of them singletons. The sequencing used tumor tissue, collected after IRX-2 immunotherapy. The source of these receptors is a human donor with breast cancer.

The J gene is TRBJ1-4, the V gene TRBV7-3; weak D call: TRBD1 (6 bases). This CDR3 has 15 amino acids. Germline loops: CDR1 SGHTA, CDR2 FQGTGA. V was shortened by 1 base and J by 8 bases, with 14 bases between the two germline ends. CDR3 coding DNA: TGTGCCAGCAGCTTAATGGGAACAGGGAGGGAAAAACTGTTTTTT. It is translated as CASSLMGTGREKLFF.

The chain uses TRBV18 and TRBJ2-3; D perhaps matches TRBD2 (5 bases). There are 17 residues in the CDR3. Germline CDR1 reads KGHSH; CDR2 reads LQKENI. V was clipped by 3 bases and J by 4 bases, with 20 bases between them. The CDR3: CASSPLGSSERADTQYF. The CDR3 DNA reads as TGTGCCAGCTCACCTCTCGGCTCAAGCGAGAGGGCAGATACGCAGTATTTT.

The CDR3 nucleotides are TGTGCCAGTAGCGACAGCACAGATACGCAGTATTTT. It yields the protein CASSDSTDTQYF. The chain is built from TRBV19 and TRBJ2-3; unclear D gene. There are 12 residues in the CDR3. V was pared by 6 bases and J by 0 bases, with 4 bases between. CDR1 LNHDA and CDR2 SQIVND come from the germline V gene (reference sequence).

The chain is built from TRBV27 and TRBJ1-1; D is perhaps TRBD1 (5 bases). Deletions cut 8 bases from V and 0 bases from J, with 19 bases between. The CDR3 runs to 16 residues. Germline V lookup: CDR1 MNHEY, CDR2 SMNVEV (reference sequence). The CDR3 region has the DNA TGTGCCAGCCTGAAGGGGATAAGATTCATGAACACTGAAGCTTTCTTT. This sequence encodes CASLKGIRFMNTEAFF.